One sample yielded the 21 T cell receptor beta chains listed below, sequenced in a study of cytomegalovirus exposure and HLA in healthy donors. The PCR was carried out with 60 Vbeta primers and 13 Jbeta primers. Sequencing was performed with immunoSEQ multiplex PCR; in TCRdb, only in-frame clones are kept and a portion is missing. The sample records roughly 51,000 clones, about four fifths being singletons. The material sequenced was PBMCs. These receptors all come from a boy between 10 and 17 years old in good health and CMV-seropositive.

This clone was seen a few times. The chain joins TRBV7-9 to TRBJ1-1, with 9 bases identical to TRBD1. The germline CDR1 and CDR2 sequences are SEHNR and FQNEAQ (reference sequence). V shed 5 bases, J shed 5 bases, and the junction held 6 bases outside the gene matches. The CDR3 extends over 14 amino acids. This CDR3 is CASSGRDRATEAFF. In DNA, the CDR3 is TGTGCCAGCAGCGGCCGGGACAGGGCTACTGAAGCTTTCTTT. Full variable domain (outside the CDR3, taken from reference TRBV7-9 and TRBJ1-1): DTGVSQNPRHKITKRGQNVTFRCDPISEHNRLYWYRQTLGQGPEFLTYFQNEAQLEKSRLLSDRFSAERPKGSFSTLEIQRTEQGDSAMYLCASSGRDRATEAFFGQGTRLTVV.

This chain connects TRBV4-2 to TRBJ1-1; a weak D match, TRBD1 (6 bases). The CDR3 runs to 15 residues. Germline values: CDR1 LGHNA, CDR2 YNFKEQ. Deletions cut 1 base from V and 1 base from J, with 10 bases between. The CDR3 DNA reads TGTGCCAGCAGCCAAGCATTCAGGGGGAACACTGAAGCTTTCTTT. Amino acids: CASSQAFRGNTEAFF.

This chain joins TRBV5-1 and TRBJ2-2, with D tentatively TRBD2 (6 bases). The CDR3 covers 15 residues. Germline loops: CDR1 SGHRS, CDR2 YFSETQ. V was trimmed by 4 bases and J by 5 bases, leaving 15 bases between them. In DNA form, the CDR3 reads TGCGCCAGCAGCAGCGGAGGCGGGAAGACCGGGGAGCTGTTTTTT. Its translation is CASSSGGGKTGELFF.

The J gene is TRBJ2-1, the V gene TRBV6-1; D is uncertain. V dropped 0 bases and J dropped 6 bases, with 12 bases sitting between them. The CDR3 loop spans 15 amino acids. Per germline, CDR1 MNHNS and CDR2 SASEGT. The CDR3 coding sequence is TGTGCCAGCAGTGAAGCGCCTTCAGGCTTCAATGAGCAGTTCTTC. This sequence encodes CASSEAPSGFNEQFF.

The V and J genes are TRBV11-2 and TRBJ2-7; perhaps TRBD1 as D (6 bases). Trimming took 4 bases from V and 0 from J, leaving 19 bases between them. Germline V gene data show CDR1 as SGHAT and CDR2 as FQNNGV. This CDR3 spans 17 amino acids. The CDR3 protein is CASSSHTTYRVSYEQYF. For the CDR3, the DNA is TGTGCCAGCAGCTCACATACTACTTACAGGGTCTCCTACGAGCAGTACTTC.

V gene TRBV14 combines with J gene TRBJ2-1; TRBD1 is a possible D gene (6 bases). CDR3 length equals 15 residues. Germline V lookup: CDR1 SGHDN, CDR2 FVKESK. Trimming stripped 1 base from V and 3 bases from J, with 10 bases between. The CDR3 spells CASSQAQGSYNEQFF. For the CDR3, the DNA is TGTGCCAGCAGCCAAGCCCAGGGGAGCTACAATGAGCAGTTCTTC.

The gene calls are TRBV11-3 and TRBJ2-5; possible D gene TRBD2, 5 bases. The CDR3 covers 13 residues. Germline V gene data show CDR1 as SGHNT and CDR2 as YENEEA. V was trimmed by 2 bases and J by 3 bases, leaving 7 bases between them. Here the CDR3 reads CASSLTREETQYF. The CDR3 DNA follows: TGTGCCAGCAGCTTAACGAGGGAAGAGACCCAGTACTTC.

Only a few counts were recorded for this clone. The CDR3 loop is CASSPLRGELFF. As DNA, the CDR3 is TGCGCCAGCAGCCCCCTCCGCGGGGAGCTGTTTTTT. The J gene is TRBJ2-2, the V gene TRBV4-1, with D unresolved. The V end was cut by 4 bases, the J end by 7 bases, with 7 bases between. Looked up from germline, CDR1 is MGHRA and CDR2 is YSYEKL. The CDR3 loop spans 12 amino acids.

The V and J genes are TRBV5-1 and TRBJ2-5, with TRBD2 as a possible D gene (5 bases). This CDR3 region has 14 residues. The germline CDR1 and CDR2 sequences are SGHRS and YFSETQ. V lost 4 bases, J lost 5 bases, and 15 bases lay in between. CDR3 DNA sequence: TGCGCCAGCAGCGTCCAGTTCTCGGGGGAGACCCAGTACTTC. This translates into CASSVQFSGETQYF. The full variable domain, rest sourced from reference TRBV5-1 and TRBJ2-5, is KAGVTQTPRYLIKTRGQQVTLSCSPISGHRSVSWYQQTPGQGLQFLFEYFSETQRNKGNFPGRFSGRQFSNSRSEMNVSTLELGDSALYLCASSVQFSGETQYFGPGTRLLVL.

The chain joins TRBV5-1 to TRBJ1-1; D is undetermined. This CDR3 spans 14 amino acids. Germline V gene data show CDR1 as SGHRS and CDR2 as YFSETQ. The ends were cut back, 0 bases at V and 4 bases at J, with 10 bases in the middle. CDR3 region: CASSLGRLGTEAFF. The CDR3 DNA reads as TGCGCCAGCAGCTTGGGACGACTGGGCACTGAAGCTTTCTTT.

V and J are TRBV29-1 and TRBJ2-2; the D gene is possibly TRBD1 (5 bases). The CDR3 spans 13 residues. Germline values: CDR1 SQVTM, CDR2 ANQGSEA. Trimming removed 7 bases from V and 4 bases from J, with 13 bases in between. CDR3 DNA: TGCAGCGGGGGAAAGGGGCCCACCGGGGAGCTGTTTTTT. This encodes CSGGKGPTGELFF.

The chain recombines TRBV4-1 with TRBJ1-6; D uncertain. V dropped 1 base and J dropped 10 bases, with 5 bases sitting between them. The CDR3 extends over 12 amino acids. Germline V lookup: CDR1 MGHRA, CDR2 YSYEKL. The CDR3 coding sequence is TGCGCCAGCAGCCAAGGGCAGTCACCCCTCCACTTT. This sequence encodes CASSQGQSPLHF.

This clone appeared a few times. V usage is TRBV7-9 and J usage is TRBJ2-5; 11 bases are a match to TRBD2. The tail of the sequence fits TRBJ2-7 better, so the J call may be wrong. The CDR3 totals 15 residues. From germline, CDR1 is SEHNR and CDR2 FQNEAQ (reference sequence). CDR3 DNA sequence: TGTGCCAGCAGCTTACTAGCGGGGGGTCCCTACGAGCAGTACTTC. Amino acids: CASSLLAGGPYEQYF.

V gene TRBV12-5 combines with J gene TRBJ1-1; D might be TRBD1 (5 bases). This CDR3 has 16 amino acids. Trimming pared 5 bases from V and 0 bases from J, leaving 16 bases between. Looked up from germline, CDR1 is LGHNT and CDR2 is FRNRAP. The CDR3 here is CASGAPANRLNTEAFF. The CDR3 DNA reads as TGTGCTAGTGGTGCCCCAGCAAACAGGTTGAACACTGAAGCTTTCTTT.

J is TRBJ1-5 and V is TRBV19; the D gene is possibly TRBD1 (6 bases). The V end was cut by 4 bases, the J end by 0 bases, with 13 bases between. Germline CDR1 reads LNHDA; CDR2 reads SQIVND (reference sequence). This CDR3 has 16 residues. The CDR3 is CASSTPRDISNQPQHF. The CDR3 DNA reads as TGTGCCAGTAGTACCCCCCGGGACATTAGCAATCAGCCCCAGCATTTT. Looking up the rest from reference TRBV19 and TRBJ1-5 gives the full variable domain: DGGITQSPKYLFRKEGQNVTLSCEQNLNHDAMYWYRQDPGQGLRLIYYSQIVNDFQKGDIAEGYSVSREKKESFPLTVTSAQKNPTAFYLCASSTPRDISNQPQHFGDGTRLSIL.

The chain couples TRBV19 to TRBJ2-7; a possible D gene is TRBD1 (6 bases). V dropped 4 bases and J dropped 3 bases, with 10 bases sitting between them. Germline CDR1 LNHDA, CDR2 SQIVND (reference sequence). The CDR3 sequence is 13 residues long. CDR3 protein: CASSKRDIYEQYF. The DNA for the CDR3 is TGTGCCAGTAGTAAGAGGGACATCTACGAGCAGTACTTC.

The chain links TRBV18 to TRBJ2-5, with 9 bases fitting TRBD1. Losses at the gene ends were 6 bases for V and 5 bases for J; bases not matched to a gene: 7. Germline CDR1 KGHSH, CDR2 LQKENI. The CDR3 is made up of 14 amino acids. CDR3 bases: TGTGCCAGCTCGTACACCGGGACAGGGGAGACCCAGTACTTC. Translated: CASSYTGTGETQYF.

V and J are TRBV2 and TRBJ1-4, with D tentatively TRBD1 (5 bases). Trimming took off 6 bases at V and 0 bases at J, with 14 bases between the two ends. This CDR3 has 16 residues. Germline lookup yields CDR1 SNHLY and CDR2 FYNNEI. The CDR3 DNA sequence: TGTGCCAGCAGGTTGGGTGGAGGGGCAACTAATGAAAAACTGTTTTTT. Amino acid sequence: CASRLGGGATNEKLFF.

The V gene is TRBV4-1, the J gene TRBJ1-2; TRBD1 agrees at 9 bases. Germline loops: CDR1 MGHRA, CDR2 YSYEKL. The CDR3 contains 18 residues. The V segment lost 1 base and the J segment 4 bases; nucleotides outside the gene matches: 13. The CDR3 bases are TGCGCCAGCAGCCAAGTAGTTCCCCGGGACAGGGTTGGCTATGGCTACACCTTC. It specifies CASSQVVPRDRVGYGYTF.

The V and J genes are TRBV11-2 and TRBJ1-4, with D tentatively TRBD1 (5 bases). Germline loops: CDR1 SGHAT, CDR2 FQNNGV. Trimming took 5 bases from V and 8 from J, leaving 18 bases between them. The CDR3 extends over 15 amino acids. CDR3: CASSQVDSGGEKLFF. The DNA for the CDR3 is TGTGCCAGCAGCCAGGTTGACAGCGGGGGGGAAAAACTGTTTTTT.

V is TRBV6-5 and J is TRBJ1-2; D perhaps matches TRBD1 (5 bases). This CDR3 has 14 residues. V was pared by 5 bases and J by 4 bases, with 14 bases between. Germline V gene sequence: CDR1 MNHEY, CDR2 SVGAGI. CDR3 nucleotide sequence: TGTGCCAGCAGTCGCGGGACGGTGGTCTATGGCTACACCTTC. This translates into CASSRGTVVYGYTF.